This T cell receptor (beta chain) was identified during a study of blood T cell repertoires in COVID-19. Study information: The analysed material was cDNA or gDNA that came from T cells, B-cell-depleted T cells, or PBMCs.

Germline CDR1 and CDR2: LGHNA and YSLEER. V gave up 2 bases and J gave up 4 bases; unmatched junction bases: 7. This CDR3 region has 16 residues. Measured with immunoSEQ multiplex PCR; TCRdb has only the in-frame clones, and not every one. This sample has 200,000 or so clones, with 70% to 90% found just once. The clonotype was recovered from a woman aged 40-49 years with acute COVID-19. The rearrangement joins TRBV4-3 to TRBJ1-3; 8 bases match TRBD1. Sample: PBMCs or T cells enriched from blood (not recorded which). This CDR3 is CASSQLTGVGGNTIYF. In nucleotides, the CDR3 is TGCGCCAGCAGCCAATTGACAGGGGTCGGAGGAAACACCATATATTTT.